The TCR beta chain described here comes from a study of cytomegalovirus exposure and HLA in healthy donors. The study, taken as a whole, reports: Reports credit the classifier with highly specific, highly sensitive diagnosis of cytomegalovirus status. It is likely that the observed cluster of highly shared sequence variants was a sequencing artifact. Earlier results showed most TCR beta V segments being productive about 87% or about 30% of the time.

Unmatched junction bases numbered 5, after V lost 6 bases and J lost 1 base. The CDR3 extends over 15 amino acids. Germline V lookup: CDR1 MDHEN, CDR2 SYDVKM. A remark on this clone: Its cognate antigen is unknown.

The primer mix had 60 Vbeta and 13 Jbeta primers. Original data processing: Among the unique TCR beta chains that a later analysis counted, about 86 million in all, roughly 10 million were shared. Sequencing was performed with immunoSEQ multiplex PCR; in TCRdb, only in-frame clones are kept and a portion is missing. The V and J calls and the clone size are those of that table, but D and trimming were determined from the DNA. The table lists roughly 200,000 clones. What was sequenced was PBMCs. The TCR originated in a girl aged 2 to 10 in good health and CMV-seropositive. The rearrangement uses TRBV28 and TRBJ2-7; TRBD2 agrees at 11 bases. CDR3 in amino acids: CASSSGTSGSYEQYF. The CDR3 nucleotides are TGTGCCAGCAGCTCCGGGACTAGCGGTTCCTACGAGCAGTACTTC.